The rows below give T cell receptor beta chains drawn from one sample of a study of cytomegalovirus exposure and HLA in healthy donors. Generated by immunoSEQ multiplex PCR, the TCRdb table keeps only in-frame clones and is missing some. This table has 130,000 to 150,000 clones, 80% appearing once. The source material was PBMCs. These receptors were taken from a man between 25 and 39 years old in good health and CMV-seronegative. Both conserved end residues are part of each CDR3. A D gene is named only where the DNA matches it firmly. The size field is filled for only some rows; it gives once, few, many or a size class.

J gene: TRBJ1-1
clone size: NA
D gene: NA
V gene: TRBV5-1
CDR3 protein: CASSSTGLDTEAFF
CDR3 DNA: TGCGCCAGCAGCTCGACAGGACTGGACACTGAAGCTTTCTTT

J gene: TRBJ2-7
clone size: NA
D gene: NA
V gene: TRBV15
CDR3 protein: CATSREDMGFDEQYF
CDR3 DNA: TGTGCCACCAGCAGAGAGGACATGGGGTTCGACGAGCAGTACTTC

J gene: TRBJ2-7
clone size: NA
D gene: TRBD1
V gene: TRBV7-6
CDR3 protein: CASSLVTGGAYEQYF
CDR3 DNA: TGTGCCAGCAGCTTAGTGACAGGGGGTGCCTACGAGCAGTACTTC

J gene: TRBJ2-5
clone size: NA
D gene: NA
V gene: TRBV28
CDR3 protein: CASSLPGLETQYF
CDR3 DNA: TGTGCCAGCAGTTTGCCAGGGTTAGAGACCCAGTACTTC

J gene: TRBJ1-5
clone size: NA
D gene: TRBD1
V gene: TRBV19
CDR3 protein: CASSMTGEVNQPQHF
CDR3 DNA: TGTGCCAGTAGTATGACAGGGGAAGTGAATCAGCCCCAGCATTTT

J gene: TRBJ1-2
clone size: few
D gene: NA
V gene: TRBV5-1
CDR3 protein: CASSSTGTGYGYTF
CDR3 DNA: TGCGCCAGCAGCTCCACAGGGACCGGCTATGGCTACACCTTC

J gene: TRBJ1-1
clone size: NA
D gene: TRBD1
V gene: TRBV6-1
CDR3 protein: CASRGGMNTEAFF
CDR3 DNA: TGTGCCAGCAGAGGGGGCATGAACACTGAAGCTTTCTTT

J gene: TRBJ1-5
clone size: NA
D gene: NA
V gene: TRBV28
CDR3 protein: CASSLPGPLNQPQHF
CDR3 DNA: TGTGCCAGCAGTTTACCCGGTCCACTCAATCAGCCCCAGCATTTT

J gene: TRBJ2-1
clone size: once
D gene: NA
V gene: TRBV11-3
CDR3 protein: CASSLASNEQFF
CDR3 DNA: TGTGCCAGCAGCTTAGCCTCCAATGAGCAGTTCTTC

J gene: TRBJ2-7
clone size: NA
D gene: NA
V gene: TRBV14
CDR3 protein: CASSQQGRVQYF
CDR3 DNA: TGTGCCAGCAGCCAACAGGGTCGGGTGCAGTACTTC

J gene: TRBJ1-1
clone size: NA
D gene: TRBD1
V gene: TRBV6-6
CDR3 protein: CASRLGQHQNTEAFF
CDR3 DNA: TGTGCCAGCAGACTGGGACAGCATCAAAACACTGAAGCTTTCTTT